This TCR beta chain was documented in a study of cytomegalovirus exposure and HLA in healthy donors. Study in general: T cells numbering around 200 million yielded 95 million to 140 million unique TCR beta sequences in an earlier analysis. From donors who were HLA-typed, an early data release held 80 million to 95 million unique TCRs.

Remarks on this clone: Its antigen is not known.

Primers included in the PCR were 60 Vbeta and 13 Jbeta primers. Data came from immunoSEQ multiplex PCR; TCRdb stores just in-frame clones and leaves some out. In the table there are 100,000 to 150,000 clones, 80% of which are singletons. V was pared by 5 bases and J by 8 bases, with 9 bases of the junction left unmatched. This CDR3 spans 14 amino acids. Per germline, CDR1 SEHNR and CDR2 FQNEAQ (reference sequence). The study's findings and limits: A later analysis reportedly found that, within productive TCRs, an Asian-associated ancestry cluster had fewer N-insertions than the mean observed across the approximately 670 donors. Apart from CMV serostatus, no immune exposure information was available.

The sequence derives from a female donor in good health and CMV-seronegative. The genes are TRBV7-9 and TRBJ1-1; 9 nucleotides line up with TRBD1. The sample was PBMCs. This CDR3 is CASSPGQGRDEAFF. The CDR3 DNA reads as TGTGCCAGCAGCCCCGGACAGGGGCGAGACGAAGCTTTCTTT.